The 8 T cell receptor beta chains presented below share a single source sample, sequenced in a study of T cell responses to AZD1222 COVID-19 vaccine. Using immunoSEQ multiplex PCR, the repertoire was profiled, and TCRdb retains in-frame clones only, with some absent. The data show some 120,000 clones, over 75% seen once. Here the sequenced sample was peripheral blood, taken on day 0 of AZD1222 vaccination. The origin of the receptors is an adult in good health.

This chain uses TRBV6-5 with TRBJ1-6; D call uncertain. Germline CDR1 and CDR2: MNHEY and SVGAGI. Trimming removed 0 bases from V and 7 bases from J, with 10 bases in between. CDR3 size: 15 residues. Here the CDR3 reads CASSYSLSGNSPLHF. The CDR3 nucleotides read TGTGCCAGCAGTTACTCTTTAAGCGGGAATTCACCCCTCCACTTT.

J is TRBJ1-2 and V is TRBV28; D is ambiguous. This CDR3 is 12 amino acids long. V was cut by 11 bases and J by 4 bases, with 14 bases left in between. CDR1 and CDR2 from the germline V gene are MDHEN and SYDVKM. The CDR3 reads CALGSGRYGYTF. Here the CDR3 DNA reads TGTGCCCTTGGAAGCGGACGCTATGGCTACACCTTC.

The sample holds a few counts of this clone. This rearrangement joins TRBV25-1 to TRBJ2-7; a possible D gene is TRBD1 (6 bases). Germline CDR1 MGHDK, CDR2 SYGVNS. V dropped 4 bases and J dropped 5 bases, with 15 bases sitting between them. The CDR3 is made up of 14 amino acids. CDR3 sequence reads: CASSGTEGSHEQYF. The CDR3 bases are TGTGCCAGCAGTGGGACAGAGGGGTCCCACGAGCAGTACTTC.

The CDR3 is CASSPSPPTYNEQFF. The CDR3 DNA is TGTGCCAGCAGCCCAAGTCCACCGACCTACAATGAGCAGTTCTTC. The chain is built from TRBV7-2 and TRBJ2-1; D unclear. Deletions cut 5 bases from V and 2 bases from J, with 13 bases between. The V gene's germline CDR1 is SGHTA and CDR2 FQGNSA. CDR3 size: 15 residues.

The CDR3 DNA reads TGTGCCAGCAGCTTAACATGGGGGGAACGTGAGAATAAGCAGTTCTTC. Its protein product is CASSLTWGERENKQFF. The chain employs TRBV11-3 and TRBJ2-1; D possibly corresponds to TRBD2 (6 bases). Germline V gene data show CDR1 as SGHNT and CDR2 as YENEEA. CDR3 length equals 16 residues. Deletions cut 2 bases from V and 11 bases from J, with 22 bases between. The variable domain in full, completed from reference TRBV11-3 and TRBJ2-1, reads EAGVVQSPRYKIIEKKQPVAFWCNPISGHNTLYWYLQNLGQGPELLIRYENEEAVDDSQLPKDRFSAERLKGVDSTLKIQPAELGDSAVYLCASSLTWGERENKQFFGPGTRLTVL.

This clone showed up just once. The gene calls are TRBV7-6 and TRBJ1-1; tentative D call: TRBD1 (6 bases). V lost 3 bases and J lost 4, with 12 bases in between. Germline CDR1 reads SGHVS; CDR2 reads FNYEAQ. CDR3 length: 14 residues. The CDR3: CASSLGGLGTEAFF. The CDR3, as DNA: TGTGCCAGCAGCTTGGGGGGCCTGGGCACTGAAGCTTTCTTT. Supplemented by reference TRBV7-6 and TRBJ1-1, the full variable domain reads GAGVSQSPRYKVTKRGQDVALRCDPISGHVSLYWYRQALGQGPEFLTYFNYEAQQDKSGLPNDRFSAERPEGSISTLTIQRTEQRDSAMYRCASSLGGLGTEAFFGQGTRLTVV.

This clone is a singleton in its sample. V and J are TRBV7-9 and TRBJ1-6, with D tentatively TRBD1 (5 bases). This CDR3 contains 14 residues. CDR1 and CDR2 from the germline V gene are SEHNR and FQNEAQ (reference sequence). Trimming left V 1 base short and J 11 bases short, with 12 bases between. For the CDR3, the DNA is TGTGCCAGCAGCTTAGAGGGGAAGCACCCACCCCTCCACTTT. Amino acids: CASSLEGKHPPLHF.

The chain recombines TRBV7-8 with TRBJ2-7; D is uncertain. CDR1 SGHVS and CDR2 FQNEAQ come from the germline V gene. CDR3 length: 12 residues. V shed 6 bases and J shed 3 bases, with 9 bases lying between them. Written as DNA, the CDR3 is TGTGCCAGCAGTCCGACGCTCTACGAGCAGTACTTC. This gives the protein CASSPTLYEQYF.